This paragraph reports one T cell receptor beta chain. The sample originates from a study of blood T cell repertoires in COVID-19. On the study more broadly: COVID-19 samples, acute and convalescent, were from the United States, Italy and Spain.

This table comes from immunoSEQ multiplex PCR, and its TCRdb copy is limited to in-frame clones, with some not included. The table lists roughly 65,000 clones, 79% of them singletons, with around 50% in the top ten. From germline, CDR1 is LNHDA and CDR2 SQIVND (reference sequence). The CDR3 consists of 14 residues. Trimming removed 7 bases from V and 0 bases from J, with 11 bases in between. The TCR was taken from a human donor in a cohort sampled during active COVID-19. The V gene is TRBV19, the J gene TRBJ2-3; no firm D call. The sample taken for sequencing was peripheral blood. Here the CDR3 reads CASTDPTSTDTQYF. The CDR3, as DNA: TGTGCCAGTACCGACCCGACTAGCACAGATACGCAGTATTTT.